The 20 T cell receptor beta chains reported below all come from one sample, sequenced in a study of blood T cell repertoires in COVID-19. Repertoires were generated with immunoSEQ multiplex PCR, while TCRdb's copy carries only in-frame clones and drops some. The sample contains 50,000 to 65,000 clones, roughly 88% of which appear only once. Sequencing input: peripheral blood. Every receptor here comes from a man aged 60 to 69 with acute or convalescent COVID-19.

The chain employs TRBV14 and TRBJ2-5; unclear D gene. The CDR3 length is 13 residues. Germline CDR1 reads SGHDN; CDR2 reads FVKESK. V gave up 3 bases and J gave up 4 bases, with 9 bases separating them. In DNA form, the CDR3 reads TGTGCCAGCAGCCATCGACTCTCAGAGACCCAGTACTTC. Translating it yields CASSHRLSETQYF.

This sequence joins TRBV2 and TRBJ1-1; the D gene is possibly TRBD1 (6 bases). Germline loops: CDR1 SNHLY, CDR2 FYNNEI. V was trimmed by 9 bases and J by 10 bases, leaving 21 bases between them. CDR3 length: 13 amino acids. The CDR3 nucleotides read TGTGCCAGTTCAAGGGGGGCAGGGGAGGGAGCTTTCTTT. Protein product: CASSRGAGEGAFF. The full variable domain, rest sourced from reference TRBV2 and TRBJ1-1, is EPEVTQTPSHQVTQMGQEVILRCVPISNHLYFYWYRQILGQKVEFLVSFYNNEISEKSEIFDDQFSVERPDGSNFTLKIRSTKLEDSAMYFCASSRGAGEGAFFGQGTRLTVV.

The chain carries TRBV10-2 and TRBJ2-1; D gene ambiguous. V was cut by 8 bases and J by 2 bases, with 10 bases left in between. The CDR3 runs 13 residues. Germline values: CDR1 WSHSY, CDR2 SAAADI. The CDR3 coding sequence is TGCGCCAGCGCCGATAGCCCCTACAATGAGCAGTTCTTC. The encoded protein is CASADSPYNEQFF.

This clone was seen only once. The genes are TRBV3-1 (or the pseudogene TRBV3-2) and TRBJ1-2, with D hard to call. Trimming took off 4 bases at V and 0 bases at J, with 6 bases between the two ends. The CDR3 runs 13 residues. Germline-derived CDR1 and CDR2 are LGHDT and YNNKEL (reference sequence). The CDR3 sequence is CASSPQANYGYTF. In DNA, the CDR3 is TGTGCCAGCAGCCCCCAGGCTAACTATGGCTACACCTTC.

This rearrangement joins TRBV28 to TRBJ2-1; D is unclear. This CDR3 has 14 amino acids. V lost 3 bases and J lost 1, with 7 bases in between. Per germline, CDR1 MDHEN and CDR2 SYDVKM. CDR3 sequence reads: CASSFTPSYNEQFF. The CDR3 region has the DNA TGTGCCAGCAGTTTTACTCCTTCCTACAATGAGCAGTTCTTC.

The V and J genes are TRBV20-1 and TRBJ2-7; D is perhaps TRBD2 (6 bases). Germline V gene lookup returns CDR1 DFQATT and CDR2 SNEGSKA (reference sequence). V lost 3 bases to trimming and J lost 5 bases, with 20 bases between them. This CDR3 has 15 residues. The CDR3 DNA follows: TGCAGTGCTAGTGGGTTCTCGGGAGAAGTTGACGAGCAGTACTTC. Protein sequence: CSASGFSGEVDEQYF.

The rearrangement uses TRBV10-3 and TRBJ2-7; possibly TRBD2 for D (5 bases). V was trimmed by 0 bases and J by 7 bases, leaving 10 bases between them. Germline loops: CDR1 ENHRY, CDR2 SYGVKD. This CDR3 spans 13 amino acids. CDR3 loop: CAISESSPGEQYF. CDR3 in DNA: TGTGCCATCAGTGAGTCCTCGCCGGGGGAGCAGTACTTC.

CDR3: CASSWQGAGYNEQFF. The CDR3 DNA sequence: TGTGCCAGCAGTTGGCAGGGGGCAGGTTACAATGAGCAGTTCTTC. This chain connects TRBV6-5 to TRBJ2-1; 8 positions agree with TRBD1. The V segment lost 4 bases and the J segment 4 bases; nucleotides outside the gene matches: 6. The length of the CDR3 is 15 residues. Germline V gene sequence: CDR1 MNHEY, CDR2 SVGAGI.

This clone occurred a few times. The junction shows a germline mismatch at one end, possibly a read error. V is TRBV6-5 and J is TRBJ2-7; 8 bases fit TRBD2. CDR1 is MNHEY and CDR2 is SVGAGI in the germline V gene. The CDR3 spans 14 residues. CDR3 region: CASRGGGISHEQYF. CDR3 coding DNA: TGTGCCAGCCGGGGCGGGGGGATCTCCCACGAGCAGTACTTC.

The CDR3 region has the DNA TGTGCCAGTAGTATCAGAGAGACCCAGTACTTC. Residues: CASSIRETQYF. The chain links TRBV19 to TRBJ2-5, with no clear D. Germline V gene lookup returns CDR1 LNHDA and CDR2 SQIVND (reference sequence). This CDR3 has 11 amino acids. With 3 bases removed from V and 4 bases from J, the gap between germline ends came to 3 bases. Drawing the rest from reference TRBV19 and TRBJ2-5, the complete variable domain is DGGITQSPKYLFRKEGQNVTLSCEQNLNHDAMYWYRQDPGQGLRLIYYSQIVNDFQKGDIAEGYSVSREKKESFPLTVTSAQKNPTAFYLCASSIRETQYFGPGTRLLVL.

The chain recombines TRBV7-3 with TRBJ1-1, with TRBD1 matching 8 bases. Germline V gene sequence: CDR1 SGHTA, CDR2 FQGTGA. The CDR3 sequence is 14 residues long. Trimming took 3 bases from V and 6 from J; bases not matched to a gene: 6. Written as DNA, the CDR3 is TGTGCCAGCAGCTTGGACAGGGCTGGCCCTGAAGCTTTCTTT. Translated, it gives CASSLDRAGPEAFF.

The chain employs TRBV6-5 and TRBJ2-1; TRBD2 agrees at 13 bases. The CDR3 extends over 15 amino acids. Germline lookup yields CDR1 MNHEY and CDR2 SVGAGI. V trimming: 5 bases; J trimming: 8 bases; junction bases outside the gene matches: 6. CDR3 nucleotide sequence: TGTGCCAGCAGTAAGACTAGCGGGAGGTTCGATGAGCAGTTCTTC. Its translation: CASSKTSGRFDEQFF.

The chain employs TRBV6-5 and TRBJ1-2; D remains unclear. CDR3 length: 14 amino acids. The germline V and J ends were trimmed by 7 bases and 3 bases, with 15 bases remaining between them. Germline values: CDR1 MNHEY, CDR2 SVGAGI. CDR3 coding DNA: TGTGCCAGCATTTCCCCCTTCGGGGACTATGGCTACACCTTC. It specifies CASISPFGDYGYTF.

The chain joins TRBV7-2 to TRBJ2-2, with 9 bases identical to TRBD2. Germline-derived CDR1 and CDR2 are SGHTA and FQGNSA. V gave up 9 bases and J gave up 1 base; unmatched junction bases: 0. This CDR3 contains 13 residues. The CDR3 bases are TGTGCCAGGACTAGCGGGAACACCGGGGAGCTGTTTTTT. This encodes CARTSGNTGELFF.

V and J are TRBV4-1 and TRBJ2-3, with 7 bases aligning to TRBD2. With V trimmed by 1 base and J by 1 base, 2 bases remained unmatched. Germline lookup yields CDR1 MGHRA and CDR2 YSYEKL. The CDR3 length is 15 residues. CDR3 nucleotides: TGCGCCAGCAGCCAAGTCACTAGCGGCACAGATACGCAGTATTTT. It codes for CASSQVTSGTDTQYF.

This chain joins TRBV3-1 (or the pseudogene TRBV3-2) and TRBJ2-7; perhaps TRBD1 as D (6 bases). Trimming cost V 5 bases and J 3 bases, with 17 bases left between them. Per germline, CDR1 LGHDT and CDR2 YNNKEL (reference sequence). The CDR3 contains 15 residues. In nucleotides, the CDR3 is TGTGCCAGCAGCTATCTTTTTTTACAGGGCTACGAGCAGTACTTC. It yields the protein CASSYLFLQGYEQYF.

This chain joins TRBV18 and TRBJ2-5; D is unresolved. V lost 3 bases, J lost 5 bases, and 4 bases lay in between. Germline V CDR1 and CDR2: KGHSH, LQKENI. The CDR3 is 11 amino acids. CDR3 nucleotide sequence: TGTGCCAGCTCACCCGCGGAGACCCAGTACTTC. Residues: CASSPAETQYF.

J is TRBJ2-7 and V is TRBV5-4; D perhaps matches TRBD2 (5 bases). The V and J ends lost 0 bases and 5 bases respectively, with 12 bases between them. Germline CDR1 SGHNT, CDR2 YYREEE (reference sequence). The CDR3 is 14 amino acids. CDR3 region: CASSLVAKRHEQYF. The DNA of the CDR3 is TGTGCCAGCAGCTTGGTAGCGAAGAGACACGAGCAGTACTTC.

V is TRBV5-1 and J is TRBJ2-1; 7 nucleotides agree with TRBD2. Germline V gene lookup returns CDR1 SGHRS and CDR2 YFSETQ. CDR3 size: 15 residues. V lost 0 bases and J lost 2; bases outside the gene matches: 2. The CDR3 protein is CASSLDAGAYNEQFF. CDR3 sequence (DNA): TGCGCCAGCAGCTTGGACGCGGGAGCCTACAATGAGCAGTTCTTC.

In this sample, this clone turned up a few times. The chain links TRBV5-4 to TRBJ2-7; 9 bases fit TRBD1. From germline, CDR1 is SGHNT and CDR2 YYREEE (reference sequence). The CDR3 sequence is 14 residues long. Trimming at V came to 5 bases and at J to 5 bases, leaving 8 bases not matched to a gene. The CDR3 loop reads CASRPGDRVHEQYF. The DNA for the CDR3 is TGTGCCAGCAGGCCAGGGGACAGGGTGCACGAGCAGTACTTC.